Below are 22 T cell receptor beta chains sequenced from a single sample in a study of OX40 agonist ivuxolimab in advanced cancers. Sequencing used immunoSEQ multiplex PCR; TCRdb keeps in-frame clones, though not all of them. The sample carries 25,000 to 30,000 clones, 75% to 95% recorded once. This specimen consisted of CD4+ or CD8+ T cells sorted from blood, obtained in a trial of the OX40 agonist ivuxolimab. The receptors were gathered from an adult with an advanced solid tumor such as melanoma, head and neck, liver or kidney cancer.

This clone was detected a few times. The gene calls are TRBV30 and TRBJ2-7; 7 bases map to TRBD1. Germline V gene data show CDR1 as GTSNPN and CDR2 as SVGIG (reference sequence). The CDR3 spans 18 residues. V was pared by 4 bases and J by 5 bases, with 23 bases of the junction left unmatched. CDR3 nucleotide sequence: TGTGCCTGGACCCGGGACAGAGATTTGGACGGGAAGGGGCACGAGCAGTACTTC. It yields the protein CAWTRDRDLDGKGHEQYF.

V and J are TRBV9 and TRBJ2-3; D unclear. Trimming took 0 bases from V and 0 from J, leaving 5 bases between them. CDR1 is SGDLS and CDR2 is YYNGEE in the germline V gene. This CDR3 is built from 14 residues. CDR3 sequence (DNA): TGTGCCAGCAGCGTAGAGGACAGCACAGATACGCAGTATTTT. Translating gives CASSVEDSTDTQYF. The full variable domain, rest sourced from reference TRBV9 and TRBJ2-3, is DSGVTQTPKHLITATGQRVTLRCSPRSGDLSVYWYQQSLDQGLQFLIQYYNGEERAKGNILERFSAQQFPDLHSELNLSSLELGDSALYFCASSVEDSTDTQYFGPGTRLTVL.

The chain carries TRBV6-6 and TRBJ1-5; the match to TRBD1 covers 7 bases. Germline V gene lookup returns CDR1 MNHNY and CDR2 SVGAGI (reference sequence). Unmatched junction bases numbered 10, after V lost 3 bases and J lost 8 bases. This CDR3 region has 15 residues. The CDR3 nucleotides read TGTGCCAGCAGTTATCATCACAGGGGTTTGGAGCCCCAGCATTTT. Translation gives CASSYHHRGLEPQHF.

The J gene is TRBJ2-7, the V gene TRBV11-2; 8 bases agree with TRBD2. The CDR3 is 16 amino acids. CDR1 and CDR2 (germline): SGHAT, FQNNGV. V gave up 5 bases and J gave up 2 bases; unmatched junction bases: 11. CDR3 sequence (DNA): TGTGCCAGCAGCCCCACGGCTAGCGGGTACCCCTACGAGCAGTACTTC. Protein sequence: CASSPTASGYPYEQYF.

The chain recombines TRBV29-1 with TRBJ2-7; weak D call: TRBD2 (5 bases). The length of the CDR3 is 17 residues. The V and J ends lost 0 bases and 6 bases respectively, with 24 bases between them. The germline V gene has CDR1 SQVTM and CDR2 ANQGSEA. The DNA for the CDR3 is TGCAGCGTTGAAGATCTGGTGGAATGGCCTTCTCGGGGCGAGCAGTACTTC. Protein: CSVEDLVEWPSRGEQYF.

The chain couples TRBV10-3 to TRBJ2-3; the D gene is possibly TRBD2 (6 bases). V was cut by 2 bases and J by 1 base, with 16 bases left in between. This CDR3 is built from 17 residues. The germline V gene has CDR1 ENHRY and CDR2 SYGVKD. The CDR3 bases are TGTGCCATCAGTGAGGCGGGACTTTGGGTCCGCACAGATACGCAGTATTTT. It is translated as CAISEAGLWVRTDTQYF.

The chain is built from TRBV18 and TRBJ2-7; D is unclear. The ends were cut back, 4 bases at V and 3 bases at J, with 7 bases in the middle. The CDR3 covers 12 residues. Germline assignment: CDR1 KGHSH and CDR2 LQKENI. CDR3 DNA: TGTGCCAGCTCACTCGATAGCTACGAGCAGTACTTC. Its protein product is CASSLDSYEQYF.

J is TRBJ2-7 and V is TRBV9, with D possibly matching TRBD1 (6 bases). The CDR3 loop spans 15 amino acids. The V and J ends lost 2 bases and 3 bases respectively, with 15 bases between them. Germline V gene data show CDR1 as SGDLS and CDR2 as YYNGEE. Here the CDR3 reads CASSVLPGDYYEQYF. CDR3 in DNA: TGTGCCAGCAGCGTGTTGCCAGGGGATTACTACGAGCAGTACTTC.

The V and J genes are TRBV12-1 and TRBJ2-7; TRBD1 is the table's D call, not checked against the DNA. TRBV12-1 is described as a pseudogene. CDR3 size: 13 residues. The CDR3: CASSSPKGASGYF. CDR3 in DNA: TGTGCCAGCAGCTCCCCAAAGGGGGCCTCGGGGTACTTC.

CDR3 sequence (DNA): TGTGCCAGCAGCCACCCTATAAACCCGGGACAGGTGAACTCCTACGAGCAGTACTTC. It translates to CASSHPINPGQVNSYEQYF. The chain uses TRBV14 and TRBJ2-7, with TRBD1 identical over 8 bases. The CDR3 consists of 19 residues. Germline trimming cut 3 bases from V and 0 bases from J; bases unmatched to any gene: 16. From germline, CDR1 is SGHDN and CDR2 FVKESK.

The genes are TRBV7-2 and TRBJ2-3; the D is unclear. The V gene lost 5 bases and the J gene lost 3 bases, with 18 bases spanning the gap. Per germline, CDR1 SGHTA and CDR2 FQGNSA. The CDR3 runs to 16 residues. The CDR3 nucleotides are TGTGCCAGCAGCCCCCAGAACACGGTGCGTACAGATACGCAGTATTTT. It translates to CASSPQNTVRTDTQYF.

This chain links TRBV29-1 with TRBJ1-1; D might be TRBD1 (6 bases). Trimming removed 6 bases at V and 2 bases at J, with 10 bases between. The germline V gene encodes CDR1 SQVTM and CDR2 ANQGSEA. This CDR3 has 12 residues. As DNA, the CDR3 is TGCAGCGTCCCGACAGGTAACACTGAAGCTTTCTTT. This codes for CSVPTGNTEAFF.

The chain combines TRBV10-3 with TRBJ2-7; weak D call: TRBD1 (6 bases). V lost 0 bases and J lost 0, with 12 bases in between. This CDR3 has 16 residues. From germline, CDR1 is ENHRY and CDR2 SYGVKD. The CDR3 sequence: CAISESIPQGSYEQYF. The CDR3 DNA is TGTGCCATCAGTGAGTCTATCCCACAGGGCTCCTACGAGCAGTACTTC.

The rearrangement joins TRBV4-1 to TRBJ2-7; possibly TRBD2 for D (6 bases). Trimming pared 3 bases from V and 0 bases from J, leaving 9 bases between. The CDR3 contains 14 residues. Germline-derived CDR1 and CDR2 are MGHRA and YSYEKL. The CDR3 loop reads CASSHGGASYEQYF. The CDR3 nucleotides are TGCGCCAGCAGCCATGGCGGGGCCTCCTACGAGCAGTACTTC.

The genes are TRBV11-2 and TRBJ2-5; 7 nucleotides agree with TRBD2. Matching the DNA end better, TRBJ2-7 makes the J call doubtful. The CDR3 runs 14 residues. In germline, CDR1 is SGHAT, CDR2 FQNNGV. The CDR3 sequence: CASSSALATYEQYF. CDR3 DNA: TGTGCCAGCAGCTCCGCACTAGCGACCTACGAGCAGTACTTC.

This clone was counted a single time. This rearrangement joins TRBV10-3 to TRBJ2-1, with D possibly being TRBD1 (5 bases). Germline V gene data show CDR1 as ENHRY and CDR2 as SYGVKD. Trimming pared 6 bases from V and 0 bases from J, leaving 15 bases between. The CDR3 totals 16 residues. The CDR3 spells CAISNGRTSSYNEQFF. CDR3 sequence (DNA): TGTGCCATCAGCAATGGGCGGACAAGCTCCTACAATGAGCAGTTCTTC.

CDR3 in amino acids: CASSLHQAGGYSNQPQHF. For the CDR3, the DNA is TGTGCCAGCAGCTTACATCAGGCAGGGGGGTATAGCAATCAGCCCCAGCATTTT. V usage is TRBV7-8 and J usage is TRBJ1-5; 7 nucleotides line up with TRBD1. The CDR3 is 18 residues long. V shed 2 bases and J 0 bases; nucleotides not matched to a gene: 10. Germline CDR1 SGHVS, CDR2 FQNEAQ.

V and J are TRBV13 and TRBJ2-5; TRBD2 matches at 13 bases. The V and J ends lost 4 bases and 7 bases, in that order; junction bases with no gene match: 12. The length of the CDR3 is 17 residues. In germline, CDR1 is PRHDT, CDR2 FYEKMQ (reference sequence). The CDR3 loop is CASSSGLAGDGAWTQYF. CDR3 DNA sequence: TGTGCCAGCAGCTCAGGACTAGCGGGAGATGGGGCGTGGACCCAGTACTTC.

The chain joins TRBV7-9 to TRBJ1-3; no clear D. Germline V gene data show CDR1 as SEHNR and CDR2 as FQNEAQ (reference sequence). Trimming left V 5 bases short and J 2 bases short, with 19 bases between. The CDR3 consists of 17 residues. The CDR3 is CASSPHRTPTPGNTIYF. The CDR3 bases are TGTGCCAGCAGCCCCCACCGGACTCCAACCCCTGGAAACACCATATATTTT. Full variable domain (remainder filled in from reference TRBV7-9 and TRBJ1-3): DTGVSQNPRHKITKRGQNVTFRCDPISEHNRLYWYRQTLGQGPEFLTYFQNEAQLEKSRLLSDRFSAERPKGSFSTLEIQRTEQGDSAMYLCASSPHRTPTPGNTIYFGEGSWLTVV.

This chain connects TRBV27 to TRBJ2-5; TRBD2 matches at 14 bases. The CDR3 loop spans 18 amino acids. CDR1 and CDR2 from the germline V gene are MNHEY and SMNVEV (reference sequence). J gave up 5 bases and V 6 bases, and 14 bases lay outside the gene matches. Here the CDR3 DNA reads TGTGCCAGCAGGCCCCGACTAGCGGGAGGGGGGGCTAGGGAGACCCAGTACTTC. Translation gives CASRPRLAGGGARETQYF.

This clone was found once. The CDR3 here is CATSRPYASTNEKLFF. DNA of the CDR3: TGTGCCACCAGCAGACCCTACGCCTCAACTAATGAAAAACTGTTTTTT. The genes are TRBV15 and TRBJ1-4; no clear D gene. The V gene's germline CDR1 is LNHNV and CDR2 YYDKDF (reference sequence). This CDR3 is 16 amino acids long. The V and J ends lost 2 bases and 0 bases respectively, with 10 bases between them.

The chain recombines TRBV30 with TRBJ2-3; D gene unclear. This CDR3 is 15 amino acids long. V was cut by 0 bases and J by 2 bases, with 12 bases left in between. Germline CDR1 and CDR2: GTSNPN and SVGIG (reference sequence). CDR3 DNA: TGTGCCTGGAGTGTAAGTTGGGCGGCCACAGATACGCAGTATTTT. Residues: CAWSVSWAATDTQYF.